Shown below are 20 T cell receptor beta chains from a single sample sequenced in a study of CD8+ T cells in alopecia areata. Treatment denoted: oral pan-JAK inhibitor, 5-10 mg twice daily. cDNA serving as the sequencing template came from extracted, reverse transcribed RNA. The data were produced by immunoSEQ multiplex PCR, yet TCRdb's version contains in-frame clones alone and is incomplete. The sample carries some 200,000 clones, approximately 60% recorded once. This specimen was CD4+ T cells sorted from blood, taken at week 4, from a patient treated with tofacitinib. Receptor source: a human donor with alopecia areata.

The V call is TRBV2, the J call TRBJ1-6, with D possibly being TRBD1 (6 bases). This CDR3 has 13 amino acids. Trimming stripped 11 bases from V and 9 bases from J, with 17 bases between. CDR1 is SNHLY, CDR2 FYNNEI, per germline. The CDR3 region has the DNA TGTGCCGATGGCAGGGGAAGGAGTTCACCCCTCCACTTT. Translating it yields CADGRGRSSPLHF.

The chain has TRBV30 and TRBJ2-1, with D tentatively TRBD1 or TRBD2 (5 bases each). The germline V gene encodes CDR1 GTSNPN and CDR2 SVGIG (reference sequence). The V and J ends lost 4 bases and 0 bases respectively, with 10 bases between them. This CDR3 is built from 14 residues. The CDR3 nucleotides are TGTGCCTGGAACGGGGACCCCTCCTACAATGAGCAGTTCTTC. It encodes CAWNGDPSYNEQFF.

The V call is TRBV27, the J call TRBJ2-7; 10 positions match TRBD2. The CDR3 runs to 15 residues. Germline V gives CDR1 MNHEY, CDR2 SMNVEV (reference sequence). J gave up 2 bases and V 5 bases, and 6 bases lay outside the gene matches. CDR3 in amino acids: CASSILAGFAYEQYF. The CDR3 DNA reads TGTGCCAGCAGTATACTAGCGGGGTTCGCCTACGAGCAGTACTTC.

On this clone: The germline gene is not matched at one end of the junction; a read error may be the cause. The chain uses TRBV27 and TRBJ2-2; no reliable D call. Germline V gives CDR1 MNHEY, CDR2 SMNVEV (reference sequence). The CDR3 covers 13 residues. DNA for the CDR3: TGTGCCACCAGTCCGCAGGACACCGGGGAGCTGTTTTTT. This gives the protein CATSPQDTGELFF.

This rearrangement joins TRBV27 to TRBJ1-5; a weak D match, TRBD1 (6 bases). The V gene's germline CDR1 is MNHEY and CDR2 SMNVEV (reference sequence). V was pared by 11 bases and J by 3 bases, with 23 bases between. The CDR3 is 16 amino acids. The CDR3 sequence: CARTSLTGFPNQPQHF. In nucleotides, the CDR3 is TGTGCCCGTACATCTTTAACAGGGTTCCCCAATCAGCCCCAGCATTTT.

V and J are TRBV28 and TRBJ1-5, with D unclear. The ends were cut back, 8 bases at V and 4 bases at J, with 9 bases in the middle. The CDR3 extends over 12 amino acids. Germline V lookup: CDR1 MDHEN, CDR2 SYDVKM. This CDR3 is CASRALNQPQHF. As DNA, the CDR3 is TGTGCCAGCCGGGCCCTAAATCAGCCCCAGCATTTT.

This clone was observed a few times. The chain combines TRBV12-5 with TRBJ1-1; a weak D match, TRBD1 (6 bases). Germline assignment: CDR1 LGHNT and CDR2 FRNRAP. Trimming removed 1 base from V and 4 bases from J, with 7 bases in between. The CDR3 runs 13 residues. Here the CDR3 DNA reads TGTGCTAGTGGTTTGGAAGGGGGCACTGAAGCTTTCTTT. Encoded protein: CASGLEGGTEAFF.

This clone turned up a few times. The chain couples TRBV28 to TRBJ1-2; TRBD1 might be the D (5 bases). V gave up 7 bases and J gave up 1 base, with 16 bases separating them. From germline, CDR1 is MDHEN and CDR2 SYDVKM. The CDR3 runs to 15 residues. In DNA, the CDR3 is TGTGCCAGCATCCCTTCGGGGCGGGGTAACTATGGCTACACCTTC. Protein product: CASIPSGRGNYGYTF.

The CDR3 region is CAWSGGRGGHEQYF. CDR3 sequence (DNA): TGTGCCTGGAGTGGGGGGAGGGGGGGCCACGAGCAGTACTTC. The V call is TRBV30, the J call TRBJ2-7, with a possible D match to TRBD2 (7 bases). Germline values: CDR1 GTSNPN, CDR2 SVGIG (reference sequence). CDR3 size: 14 residues. The V end was cut by 1 base, the J end by 5 bases, with 15 bases between.

The gene calls are TRBV5-6 and TRBJ2-2, with D unresolved. Per the germline V gene, CDR1 is SGHDT and CDR2 is YYEEEE. The germline V and J ends were trimmed by 4 bases and 1 base, with 11 bases remaining between them. CDR3 size: 15 residues. The CDR3 loop reads CASSLNSRNTGELFF. The CDR3 DNA sequence: TGTGCCAGCAGCCTTAACAGCAGGAACACCGGGGAGCTGTTTTTT. The whole variable domain, remainder taken from reference TRBV5-6 and TRBJ2-2, is DAGVTQSPTHLIKTRGQQVTLRCSPKSGHDTVSWYQQALGQGPQFIFQYYEEEERQRGNFPDRFSGHQFPNYSSELNVNALLLGDSALYLCASSLNSRNTGELFFGEGSRLTVL.

This clone has just one count. V gene TRBV29-1 combines with J gene TRBJ1-1; weak D call: TRBD1 (6 bases). Deletions cut 6 bases from V and 2 bases from J, with 13 bases between. Germline V gives CDR1 SQVTM, CDR2 ANQGSEA. The length of the CDR3 is 13 residues. The CDR3 DNA reads as TGCAGCGTGGGGTACGGGACAAACACTGAAGCTTTCTTT. Protein sequence: CSVGYGTNTEAFF.

V gene TRBV19 combines with J gene TRBJ1-5, with 8 bases identical to TRBD1. The trim removed 6 bases at V and 2 bases at J, leaving 3 bases unmatched. From germline, CDR1 is LNHDA and CDR2 SQIVND (reference sequence). The CDR3 loop spans 14 amino acids. The CDR3 region has the DNA TGTGCCAGTAGCATACAGGGGGGCAATCAGCCCCAGCATTTT. As protein: CASSIQGGNQPQHF.

The chain couples TRBV6-5 to TRBJ2-7; 9 bases align to TRBD1. The CDR3 covers 15 residues. Germline V CDR1 and CDR2: MNHEY, SVGAGI. The trim removed 0 bases at V and 4 bases at J, leaving 4 bases unmatched. CDR3 protein: CASSYSPGQGYEQYF. The CDR3 coding sequence is TGTGCCAGCAGTTACTCCCCGGGACAGGGTTACGAGCAGTACTTC.

This clone showed up just once. The V call is TRBV5-1, the J call TRBJ1-1; D is unclear. The CDR3 has 14 amino acids. Germline assignment: CDR1 SGHRS and CDR2 YFSETQ. Trimming shortened V by 0 bases and J by 1 base, and 7 bases separated the two germline ends. The CDR3, as DNA: TGCGCCAGCAGCTTGGCATCACCGAACACTGAAGCTTTCTTT. Translated, it gives CASSLASPNTEAFF. Supplemented by reference TRBV5-1 and TRBJ1-1, the full variable domain reads KAGVTQTPRYLIKTRGQQVTLSCSPISGHRSVSWYQQTPGQGLQFLFEYFSETQRNKGNFPGRFSGRQFSNSRSEMNVSTLELGDSALYLCASSLASPNTEAFFGQGTRLTVV.

This chain connects TRBV28 to TRBJ1-2; 8 bases are shared with TRBD1. V shed 6 bases, J shed 2 bases, and the junction held 8 bases outside the gene matches. There are 15 residues in the CDR3. CDR1 is MDHEN and CDR2 is SYDVKM in the germline V gene. The CDR3 DNA reads TGTGCCAGCAGCTTACCCAACAGGGGGAACTATGGCTACACCTTC. Translating gives CASSLPNRGNYGYTF.

This clone is a singleton in its sample. The genes are TRBV2 and TRBJ1-5, with TRBD1 as a possible D gene (5 bases). The CDR3 is 15 residues long. Germline V gene data show CDR1 as SNHLY and CDR2 as FYNNEI. The V gene lost 2 bases and the J gene lost 3 bases, with 11 bases spanning the gap. CDR3 residues: CASSERQLTNQPQHF. The CDR3 DNA follows: TGTGCCAGCAGTGAACGACAGCTTACCAATCAGCCCCAGCATTTT.

The V and J genes are TRBV28 and TRBJ2-7; tentative D call: TRBD1 (5 bases). Germline CDR1 and CDR2: MDHEN and SYDVKM. Trimming took off 5 bases at V and 9 bases at J, with 11 bases between the two ends. This CDR3 has 11 residues. Written as DNA, the CDR3 is TGTGCCAGCAGTACCAGGGTCGCGCAGTACTTC. This codes for CASSTRVAQYF.

This chain links TRBV19 with TRBJ2-7; D remains ambiguous. The V gene lost 3 bases and the J gene lost 3 bases, with 9 bases spanning the gap. The V gene's germline CDR1 is LNHDA and CDR2 SQIVND (reference sequence). The CDR3 consists of 13 residues. CDR3 region: CASSIAAYYEQYF. The DNA for the CDR3 is TGTGCCAGTAGTATTGCAGCTTACTACGAGCAGTACTTC.

As regards this clone: Other DNA sequences in this specimen translate into the identical CDR3. The chain is built from TRBV5-1 and TRBJ2-5; 7 bases agree with TRBD1. V shed 4 bases, J shed 1 base, and the junction held 4 bases outside the gene matches. Per germline, CDR1 SGHRS and CDR2 YFSETQ. This CDR3 is built from 14 residues. The CDR3 DNA reads TGCGCCAGCAGCCCTGGGACAGCCCAAGAGACCCAGTACTTC. Protein product: CASSPGTAQETQYF. Full variable domain (rest looked up from reference TRBV5-1 and TRBJ2-5): KAGVTQTPRYLIKTRGQQVTLSCSPISGHRSVSWYQQTPGQGLQFLFEYFSETQRNKGNFPGRFSGRQFSNSRSEMNVSTLELGDSALYLCASSPGTAQETQYFGPGTRLLVL.

This clone was seen only a few times. The rearrangement uses TRBV7-9 and TRBJ1-2, with D maybe TRBD1 (5 bases). Germline assignment: CDR1 SEHNR and CDR2 FQNEAQ (reference sequence). V shed 1 base and J shed 8 bases, with 14 bases lying between them. The CDR3 consists of 14 residues. CDR3 protein: CASSLVGRGVGYTF. Written as DNA, the CDR3 is TGTGCCAGCAGCTTAGTGGGGCGCGGAGTGGGCTACACCTTC. The whole variable domain, filled in from reference TRBV7-9 and TRBJ1-2, reads DTGVSQNPRHKITKRGQNVTFRCDPISEHNRLYWYRQTLGQGPEFLTYFQNEAQLEKSRLLSDRFSAERPKGSFSTLEIQRTEQGDSAMYLCASSLVGRGVGYTFGSGTRLTVV.